This T cell receptor (beta chain) was identified during a study of T cells in Graves' hyperthyroidism and ophthalmopathy. V was clipped by 7 bases and J by 0 bases; unmatched bases: 6. Germline CDR1 and CDR2: SGDLS and YYNGEE. This CDR3 has 15 amino acids. RNA transcripts gave rise to amplified TCR beta CDR3 regions. TCR CDR3 regions were first amplified by RT-PCR with HTBI primers. MiXCR, applied by TCRdb to the multiplex PCR reads, yields one record per CDR3 protein. The sample lists more than 250,000 distinct CDR3 sequences; roughly 15% were seen once. This receptor was obtained from a woman aged 50 to 65 with Graves' hyperthyroidism that later progressed to Graves' ophthalmopathy. The chain has TRBV9 and TRBJ2-2, with TRBD2 matching over 7 bases. The sequenced sample consisted of blood. CDR3 nucleotides: TGTGCCAGCCCCGGGGGGAGGGCGAACACCGGGGAGCTGTTTTTT. As protein: CASPGGRANTGELFF. The whole variable domain, remainder taken from reference TRBV9 and TRBJ2-2, is DSGVTQTPKHLITATGQRVTLRCSPRSGDLSVYWYQQSLDQGLQFLIQYYNGEERAKGNILERFSAQQFPDLHSELNLSSLELGDSALYFCASPGGRANTGELFFGEGSRLTVL.